This T cell receptor (beta chain) comes out of a study of OX40 agonist ivuxolimab in advanced cancers. Clones were sequenced by immunoSEQ multiplex PCR, and TCRdb holds only the in-frame ones, with some missing. Of 72,000 or so clones listed, about four fifths are singletons. This CDR3 has 12 amino acids. The germline V gene has CDR1 SGHAT and CDR2 FQNNGV. Trimming left V 2 bases short and J 3 bases short, with 5 bases between. This clonotype was obtained from an adult with an advanced solid tumor such as melanoma, head and neck, liver or kidney cancer. The J gene is TRBJ2-7, the V gene TRBV11-2; D unresolved. This specimen consisted of CD4+ or CD8+ T cells sorted from blood, obtained in a trial of the OX40 agonist ivuxolimab. In DNA form, the CDR3 reads TGTGCCAGCAGCTTATCGGTCTACGAGCAGTACTTC. Protein: CASSLSVYEQYF.